This T cell receptor (beta chain) comes out of a study of shared clonotypes between healthy human individuals. As for this clone: Its antigen remains unknown.

The CDR3 sequence is 13 residues long. V lost 8 bases and J lost 3, with 14 bases in between. Germline V lookup: CDR1 WSHSY, CDR2 SAAADI. General study points: Clonotype sharing across donors was expected to vary with sequencing depth.

Every immunoSEQ plate was one replicate of a subset's evenly spread DNA. The assay was immunoSEQ multiplex PCR, and TCRdb's table has in-frame clones only and misses some. This table holds under 750,000 clones, over 55% found once. The chain employs TRBV10-2 and TRBJ2-7, with D perhaps matching TRBD1 or TRBD2 (6 bases each). Sequenced input: memory CD4+ T cells sorted from blood. The subset was: CD45RA-negative fraction. This TCR came from a woman in her twenties or thirties in good health. The CDR3 loop reads CASRGQGIYEQYF. CDR3 nucleotides: TGCGCCAGCCGGGGGCAGGGGATCTACGAGCAGTACTTC.